The next 22 T cell receptor beta chains were all read from a single sample in a study of blood T cell repertoires in COVID-19. Sequencing was performed with immunoSEQ multiplex PCR; in TCRdb, only in-frame clones are kept and a portion is missing. Among roughly 200,000 clones, about 87% were seen once, and the ten largest hold about 1%. The sample was peripheral blood. The receptors originated from a woman under 30 who had recovered from COVID-19.

The chain has TRBV24-1 and TRBJ1-2, with 9 positions matching TRBD1. Germline V gene lookup returns CDR1 KGHDR and CDR2 SFDVKD. V lost 1 base to trimming and J lost 4 bases; unmatched junction nucleotides: 12. The CDR3 extends over 18 amino acids. The DNA of the CDR3 is TGTGCCACCAGTGATTTATCCCATACAGGGGGCGTGGGCTATGGCTACACCTTC. Translation: CATSDLSHTGGVGYGYTF.

CDR3 sequence reads: CASSYSGAEGSPLHF. Written as DNA, the CDR3 is TGTGCCAGCAGTTACTCAGGGGCGGAGGGTTCACCCCTCCACTTT. The J gene is TRBJ1-6, the V gene TRBV6-5; the D gene is possibly TRBD1 (5 bases). Germline loops: CDR1 MNHEY, CDR2 SVGAGI. Trimming took off 0 bases at V and 9 bases at J, with 12 bases between the two ends. This CDR3 contains 15 residues.

This clone was observed a few times. CDR3 nucleotides: TGTGCCAGCAGCGCCGGACAGGGAGGAACTGAAGCTTTCTTT. The encoded protein is CASSAGQGGTEAFF. This chain joins TRBV9 and TRBJ1-1; 8 bases are shared with TRBD1. V lost 3 bases, J lost 5 bases, and 6 bases stayed unmatched. Per the germline V gene, CDR1 is SGDLS and CDR2 is YYNGEE. The CDR3 totals 14 residues.

The rearrangement joins TRBV5-8 to TRBJ1-6; 8 bases are a match to TRBD1. This CDR3 has 16 amino acids. The V gene's germline CDR1 is SGHTS and CDR2 YDEGEE. The ends lost 4 bases at V and 4 bases at J; junction bases unmatched: 7. The CDR3 nucleotides read TGTGCCAGCAGCGGAGGACAGGGCGGTTATAATTCACCCCTCCACTTT. Amino acids: CASSGGQGGYNSPLHF.

The genes are TRBV10-3 and TRBJ1-2; possible D gene TRBD1, 6 bases. The ends were cut back, 2 bases at V and 2 bases at J, with 12 bases in the middle. The CDR3 extends over 15 amino acids. The germline gives CDR1 ENHRY, CDR2 SYGVKD. The CDR3 loop is CAISEPDRNNYGYTF. The CDR3 DNA reads as TGTGCCATCAGTGAGCCCGACAGGAACAACTATGGCTACACCTTC.

The chain recombines TRBV20-1 with TRBJ1-6; D ambiguous. V lost 3 bases and J lost 6, with 12 bases in between. The CDR3 sequence is 14 residues long. Germline values: CDR1 DFQATT, CDR2 SNEGSKA (reference sequence). CDR3 bases: TGCAGTGCTAGTCCGACATCCCTTAATTCACCCCTCCACTTT. It translates to CSASPTSLNSPLHF.

This chain joins TRBV4-3 and TRBJ2-3, with a possible D match to TRBD2 (6 bases). From germline, CDR1 is LGHNA and CDR2 YSLEER. Trimming shortened V by 5 bases and J by 5 bases, and 14 bases separated the two germline ends. CDR3 length: 14 residues. This CDR3 reads CASSSSGVVDTQYF. The DNA for the CDR3 is TGCGCCAGCAGCTCGTCGGGAGTTGTAGATACGCAGTATTTT.

The chain's CDR3 is CASSILRSSGRGDRGAVAFF. The CDR3 bases are TGTGCCAGTAGTATCTTGCGTTCAAGTGGCCGGGGGGACCGGGGGGCAGTAGCTTTCTTT. The chain has TRBV19 and TRBJ1-1; perhaps TRBD1 as D (6 bases). The length of the CDR3 is 20 residues. Trimming pared 3 bases from V and 10 bases from J, leaving 36 bases between. The germline V gene has CDR1 LNHDA and CDR2 SQIVND (reference sequence).

The V call is TRBV19, the J call TRBJ1-5; weak D call: TRBD1 (6 bases). The CDR3 has 16 amino acids. V dropped 10 bases and J dropped 0 bases, with 19 bases sitting between them. In germline, CDR1 is LNHDA, CDR2 SQIVND (reference sequence). CDR3 protein: CAKGHLYLDSNQPQHF. The CDR3 DNA is TGTGCCAAGGGACATTTATACTTGGATAGCAATCAGCCCCAGCATTTT.

The chain employs TRBV4-3 and TRBJ2-1; 8 bases align to TRBD2. CDR1 is LGHNA and CDR2 is YSLEER in the germline V gene. This CDR3 contains 17 residues. Trimming took 0 bases from V and 2 from J; bases not matched to a gene: 6. The CDR3 DNA sequence: TGCGCCAGCAGCCAAGATGGGGGCGGGGGGCCCTACAATGAGCAGTTCTTC. It yields the protein CASSQDGGGGPYNEQFF.

V gene TRBV2 combines with J gene TRBJ2-2; 9 nucleotides align to TRBD2. The ends lost 6 bases at V and 8 bases at J; junction bases unmatched: 7. Germline assignment: CDR1 SNHLY and CDR2 FYNNEI. The CDR3 has 14 residues. The CDR3 bases are TGTGCCAGCAGCCGCGGGGGGGCCTTAGGGGAGCTGTTTTTT. Encoded protein: CASSRGGALGELFF.

The chain recombines TRBV29-1 with TRBJ2-1; TRBD2 might be the D (6 bases). Per germline, CDR1 SQVTM and CDR2 ANQGSEA. CDR3 length equals 13 residues. V dropped 7 bases and J dropped 8 bases, with 18 bases sitting between them. The CDR3 nucleotides are TGCAGCGCGGTAAGGGCTAGCGCCTATGAGCAGTTCTTC. The encoded protein is CSAVRASAYEQFF.

Only one count was recorded for this clone. The rearrangement joins TRBV6-2 or TRBV6-3 to TRBJ2-5; weak D call: TRBD1 (5 bases). The V end was cut by 1 base, the J end by 2 bases, with 8 bases between. Germline CDR1 reads MNHEY; CDR2 reads SVGEGT. The CDR3 totals 14 residues. The CDR3 sequence is CASSYFDSQETQYF. The CDR3 DNA reads as TGTGCCAGCAGTTACTTTGACAGTCAAGAGACCCAGTACTTC.

This chain uses TRBV4-1 with TRBJ1-5; D call uncertain. Trimming cost V 0 bases and J 2 bases, with 8 bases left between them. The CDR3 loop spans 15 amino acids. Germline V gene lookup returns CDR1 MGHRA and CDR2 YSYEKL. CDR3 nucleotide sequence: TGCGCCAGCAGCCAAGATGTAACAGGCAATCAGCCCCAGCATTTT. Amino acids: CASSQDVTGNQPQHF.

V usage is TRBV5-6 and J usage is TRBJ2-1; 7 bases match TRBD1. Trimming cost V 0 bases and J 4 bases; bases outside gene matches: 7. This CDR3 spans 16 amino acids. Germline values: CDR1 SGHDT, CDR2 YYEEEE. Here the CDR3 DNA reads TGTGCCAGCAGCTTGGAGGGGGCCGCATTATACAATGAGCAGTTCTTC. Amino acids: CASSLEGAALYNEQFF.

This clone was seen just once. The chain uses TRBV5-6 and TRBJ1-2; the D gene is possibly TRBD1 (5 bases). The length of the CDR3 is 13 residues. Trimming shortened V by 4 bases and J by 4 bases, and 11 bases separated the two germline ends. CDR1 is SGHDT, CDR2 YYEEEE, per germline. The DNA for the CDR3 is TGTGCCAGCAGCCCTGACAGATCCTATGGCTACACCTTC. Protein sequence: CASSPDRSYGYTF.

As for this clone: This specimen includes other DNA sequences encoding the same CDR3. This sequence joins TRBV6-4 and TRBJ2-3; 7 bases line up with TRBD1. With 0 bases clipped from V and 4 bases from J, the junction kept 1 base outside the gene matches. The CDR3 is made up of 14 amino acids. Germline lookup yields CDR1 MRHNA and CDR2 SNTAGT. The CDR3 sequence is CASSDSGGADTQYF. The CDR3 DNA reads TGTGCCAGCAGTGACTCAGGGGGCGCAGATACGCAGTATTTT.

The rearrangement joins TRBV5-4 to TRBJ2-3; 8 nucleotides align to TRBD1. Germline trimming cut 4 bases from V and 3 bases from J; bases unmatched to any gene: 10. Germline V gives CDR1 SGHNT, CDR2 YYREEE (reference sequence). CDR3 length equals 16 residues. The CDR3 DNA reads TGTGCCAGCAGCGCGAAAGGACAGGGCAGAACAGATACGCAGTATTTT. Protein: CASSAKGQGRTDTQYF.

This clone was observed a handful of times. The chain recombines TRBV19 with TRBJ1-5; no definite D call. V gave up 3 bases and J gave up 7 bases, with 13 bases separating them. This CDR3 has 14 amino acids. Germline CDR1 and CDR2: LNHDA and SQIVND (reference sequence). CDR3 sequence: CASSILSGSQPQHF. In nucleotides, the CDR3 is TGTGCCAGTAGTATTTTGTCGGGGAGCCAGCCCCAGCATTTT.

The J gene is TRBJ2-1, the V gene TRBV27; D gene unclear. Trimming removed 2 bases from V and 0 bases from J, with 14 bases in between. Looked up from germline, CDR1 is MNHEY and CDR2 is SMNVEV (reference sequence). CDR3 length equals 17 residues. The CDR3 spells CASSLTPSHPSYNEQFF. The CDR3 DNA sequence: TGTGCCAGCAGTTTAACCCCCAGTCACCCCTCCTACAATGAGCAGTTCTTC.

The CDR3 region has the DNA TGTGCCAGCTCACCACCCAGGGGGCACACTGAAGCTTTCTTT. Its translation: CASSPPRGHTEAFF. This sequence joins TRBV18 and TRBJ1-1, with 8 bases matching TRBD1. This CDR3 has 14 amino acids. Germline loops: CDR1 KGHSH, CDR2 LQKENI. V shed 0 bases and J 3 bases; nucleotides not matched to a gene: 0.

Here the CDR3 DNA reads TGTGCCAGCAGGCCCAGGACAGGGGTACGGGAGCAGTTCTTC. The encoded protein is CASRPRTGVREQFF. V and J are TRBV5-8 and TRBJ2-1; TRBD1 matches at 9 bases. This CDR3 is built from 14 residues. The J segment lost 10 bases and the V segment lost 5 bases, leaving 10 bases of the junction unmatched. Germline V lookup: CDR1 SGHTS, CDR2 YDEGEE. Using reference TRBV5-8 and TRBJ2-1 for the parts outside the CDR3, the full variable domain is EAGVTQSPTHLIKTRGQQATLRCSPISGHTSVYWYQQALGLGLQFLLWYDEGEERNRGNFPPRFSGRQFPNYSSELNVNALELEDSALYLCASRPRTGVREQFFGPGTRLTVL.